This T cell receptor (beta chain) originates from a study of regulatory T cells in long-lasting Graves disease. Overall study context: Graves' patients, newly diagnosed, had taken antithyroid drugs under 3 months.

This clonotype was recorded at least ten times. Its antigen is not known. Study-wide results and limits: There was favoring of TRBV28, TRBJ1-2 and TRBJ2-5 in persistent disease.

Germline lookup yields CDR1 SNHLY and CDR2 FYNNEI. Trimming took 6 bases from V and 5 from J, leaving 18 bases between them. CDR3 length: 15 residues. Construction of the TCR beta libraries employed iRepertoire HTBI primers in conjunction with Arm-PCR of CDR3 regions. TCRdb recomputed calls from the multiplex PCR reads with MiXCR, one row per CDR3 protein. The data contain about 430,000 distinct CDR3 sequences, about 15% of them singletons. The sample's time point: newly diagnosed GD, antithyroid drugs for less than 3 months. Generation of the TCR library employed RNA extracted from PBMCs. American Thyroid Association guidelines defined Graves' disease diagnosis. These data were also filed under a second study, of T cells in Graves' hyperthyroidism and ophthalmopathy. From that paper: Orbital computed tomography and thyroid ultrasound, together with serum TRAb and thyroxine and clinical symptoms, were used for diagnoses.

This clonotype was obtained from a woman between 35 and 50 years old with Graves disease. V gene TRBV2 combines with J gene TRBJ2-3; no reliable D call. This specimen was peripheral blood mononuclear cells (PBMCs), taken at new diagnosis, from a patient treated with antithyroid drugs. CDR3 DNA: TGTGCCAGCAGCCCCCGACCCACCGCAGGAGATACGCAGTATTTT. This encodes CASSPRPTAGDTQYF.